Below, one T cell receptor beta chain is given with its context. This receptor's antigen is unknown. Nothing much larger sits one base from this clone, and base qualities are not available. Genomic DNA was extracted from sorted cells for sequencing of the TCRbeta CDR3 region. The immunoSEQ Assay was used for sequencing of TCRbeta CDR3 regions. TCRdb stores this immuneACCESS table with in-frame sequences only. Part of the clones is absent; in the studies checked, under half of the shortfall reflects unresolved V genes, and no reason is known for the rest. The sample records over 5,500 clones, about 76% of which are singletons. Roughly 30% of the sample comes from the top ten. CDR1 and CDR2, looked up from the germline V gene, are SQVTM and ANQGSEA. The CDR3 covers 12 residues, taking in both the cysteine and the phenylalanine. Solely the CDR3 DNA is kept, with 36 bases framed from the first base. The trim is 3 bases for V and 3 bases for J, with a gap of 9 bases between the germline ends.

The trial excluded patients who had a history of autoimmune disease or who were on systemic immunosuppression. Peripheral blood for TCR sequencing was collected from all dose cohorts at baseline, on cycle 4 day 1, and on cycle 7 day 1. The samples were drawn from a first-in-human, open-label, multicenter phase I dose-escalation trial of ivuxolimab. Adults with locally advanced or metastatic melanoma, renal cell, hepatocellular, or head and neck squamous cell carcinoma were enrolled in the trial. Before TCR sequencing, CD4+ T cells and CD8+ T cells from peripheral blood were sorted into separate populations. The data originate from a study of OX40 agonist ivuxolimab in advanced cancers. At the level of the whole study: Ivuxolimab was a fully human IgG2 agonistic monoclonal antibody targeting the costimulatory receptor OX40 (CD134). Intravenous ivuxolimab was administered to patients every 2 weeks at six dose levels: 0.01, 0.1, 0.3, 1.5, 3 and 10 mg/kg. The point of sequencing TCRbeta in the periphery was to test whether ivuxolimab changed TCR sequence diversity and drove clonal T-cell expansion. Three dose-escalation patients achieved partial responses, one with hepatocellular carcinoma and two with cutaneous melanoma. Prior anti-PD-1, anti-PD-L1 or anti-CTLA-4 therapy was permitted, and checkpoint inhibitors had been received by around 40% of dose-escalation patients. The paper reports the monotherapy dose-escalation portion (N of about 50 patients) of the phase I ivuxolimab trial. The dose-escalation cohort was roughly 83% male with a mean age of about 65 years, ranging from roughly 23 to 79. Of the approximately 54 dose-escalation patients, hepatocellular carcinoma was present in roughly 19, melanoma in about 15, renal cell carcinoma in 9 and head and neck cancer in 9.

General conclusions and limits of the study: At doses of 0.1 to 3.0 mg/kg, clonal expansion of both CD4+ and CD8+ blood T cells was observed from baseline to week 6. Low levels of normalized T-cell clonal expansion were also seen in some nonresponding patients. Partial responders in the 0.1-3.0 mg/kg groups had among the lowest normalized peripheral clonal expansion, especially among CD8+ T cells. On average, CD8+ T cells showed more expanded clones than CD4+ T cells after ivuxolimab. Antigen specificity was not determined for the clonally expanded peripheral T cells.

The TCR originated in an adult with an advanced solid tumor such as melanoma, head and neck, liver or kidney cancer. This specimen was CD4+ or CD8+ T cells sorted from blood, taken in a trial of the OX40 agonist ivuxolimab. The chain couples TRBV29-1 to TRBJ2-7; too little of a D gene remains to name it. DNA sequence: TGCAGCGTTGAGGACCGGATCTACGAGCAGTACTTC. Translation gives CSVEDRIYEQYF.